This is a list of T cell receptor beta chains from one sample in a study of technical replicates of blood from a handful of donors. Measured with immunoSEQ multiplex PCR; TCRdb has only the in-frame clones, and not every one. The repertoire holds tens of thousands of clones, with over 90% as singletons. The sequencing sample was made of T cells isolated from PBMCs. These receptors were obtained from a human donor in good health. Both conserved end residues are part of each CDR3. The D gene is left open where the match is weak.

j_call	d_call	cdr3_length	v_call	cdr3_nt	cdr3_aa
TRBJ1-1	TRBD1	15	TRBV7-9	TGTGCCAGCAGCGGCCGCAGGGGGCGGAACACTGAAGCTTTCTTT	CASSGRRGRNTEAFF
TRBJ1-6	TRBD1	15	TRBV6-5	TGTGCCAGCAGTTTTCAGGGGGCTGGTAATTCACCCCTCCACTTT	CASSFQGAGNSPLHF
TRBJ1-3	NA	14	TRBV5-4	TGTGCCAGCAGCCCGACAGGATCTGGAAACACCATATATTTT	CASSPTGSGNTIYF
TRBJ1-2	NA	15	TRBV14	TGTGCCAGCAGCCAAGGTTTCCCGGTTACCTATGGCTACACCTTC	CASSQGFPVTYGYTF
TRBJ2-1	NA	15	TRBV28	TGTGCCAGCAGTCCGACAGGCCCAAGGGCAGGTGAGCAGTTCTTC	CASSPTGPRAGEQFF
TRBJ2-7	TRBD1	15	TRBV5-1	TGCGCCAGCAGCTTGGTCGGGACAGGGGGCTACGAGCAGTACTTC	CASSLVGTGGYEQYF
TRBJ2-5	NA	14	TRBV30	TGTGCCTGTAGCCTCCGTGGGGGGCAAGAGACCCAGTACTTC	CACSLRGGQETQYF
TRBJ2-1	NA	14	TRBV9	TGTGCCAGCAGCGTAGTCGGAGGGAGTAATGAGCAGTTCTTC	CASSVVGGSNEQFF
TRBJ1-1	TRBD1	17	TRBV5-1	TGCGCCAGCAGCCCGATCGGCGGGACAGGGGAATTGACTGAAGCTTTCTTT	CASSPIGGTGELTEAFF
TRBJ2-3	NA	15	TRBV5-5	TGTGCCAGCAGCTTGGCCGAGGGCCAGTCAGATACGCAGTATTTT	CASSLAEGQSDTQYF
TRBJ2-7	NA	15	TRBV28	TGTGCCAGCAGTCCCTCCACGGCAGGGCACTACGAGCAGTACTTC	CASSPSTAGHYEQYF
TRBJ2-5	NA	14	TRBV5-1	TGCGCCAGCAGTTCCGACAGCACCCAAGAGACCCAGTACTTC	CASSSDSTQETQYF
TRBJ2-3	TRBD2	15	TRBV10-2	TGCGCCAGCAGTGCCGGACTAGCGAGGGAAGATACGCAGTATTTT	CASSAGLAREDTQYF
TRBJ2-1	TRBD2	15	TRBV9	TGTGCCAGCAGCGTACGGGGGGGCCTTAAACATGAGCAGTTCTTC	CASSVRGGLKHEQFF
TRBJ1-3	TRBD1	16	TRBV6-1	TGTGCCAGCAGTGAAGACGGGACAGGGACTTTTACCACCATATATTTT	CASSEDGTGTFTTIYF
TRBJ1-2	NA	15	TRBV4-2	TGTGCCAGCAGCCAAGAATTGACAGTCAACTATGGCTACACCTTC	CASSQELTVNYGYTF
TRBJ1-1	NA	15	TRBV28	TGTGCCAGCAGTTTATGGACAGGTAGGAACACTGAAGCTTTCTTT	CASSLWTGRNTEAFF
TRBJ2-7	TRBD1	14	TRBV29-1	TGCAGCGTTGAGGAGGCAGGGGGCTCCTACGAGCAGTACTTC	CSVEEAGGSYEQYF
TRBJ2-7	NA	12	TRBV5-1	TGCGCCAGCAGTGCCACAGGGCGCGAGCAGTACTTC	CASSATGREQYF
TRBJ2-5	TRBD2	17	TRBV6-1	TGTGCCAGCAGTGACCCCAGGACTAGCGCCAGGCAAGAGACCCAGTACTTC	CASSDPRTSARQETQYF
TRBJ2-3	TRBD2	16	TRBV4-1	TGCGCCAGCAGCCAACTAGCGGTCCCTAGCACAGATACGCAGTATTTT	CASSQLAVPSTDTQYF
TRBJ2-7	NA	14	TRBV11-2	TGTGCCAGCCATTCCCTGAGGGCCAGCTACGAGCAGTACTTC	CASHSLRASYEQYF
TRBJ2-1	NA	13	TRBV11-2	TGTGCCAGCAGCTTTGGGGGGTGGGATGAGCAGTTCTTC	CASSFGGWDEQFF
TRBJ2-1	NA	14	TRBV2	TGTGCCAGCAGTGATGAGTTTACCTACAATGAGCAGTTCTTC	CASSDEFTYNEQFF
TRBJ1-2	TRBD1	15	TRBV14	TGTGCCAGCAGCCAAGGGGGGGACAGCTATTTTGGCTACACCTTC	CASSQGGDSYFGYTF
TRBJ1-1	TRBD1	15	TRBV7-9	TGTGCCAGCAGCTTACTGTGGGACAGGGACACTGAAGCTTTCTTT	CASSLLWDRDTEAFF
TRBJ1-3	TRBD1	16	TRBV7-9	TGTGCCAGCAGCGAAAGGACAGGGAGCTCTGGAAACACCATATATTTT	CASSERTGSSGNTIYF
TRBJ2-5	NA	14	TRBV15	TGTGCCACTAAACAAAGGACTACACTAGAGACCCAGTACTTC	CATKQRTTLETQYF
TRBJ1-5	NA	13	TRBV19	TGTGCCACCTCACAGGGAAGCAATCAGCCCCAGCATTTT	CATSQGSNQPQHF
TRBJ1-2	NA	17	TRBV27	TGTGCCAGCAGTTTATGGGGCAGGGTCCCGGACGACTATGGCTACACCTTC	CASSLWGRVPDDYGYTF
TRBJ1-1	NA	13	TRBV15	TGTGCCACCAGCAGATCAATGAACACTGAAGCTTTCTTT	CATSRSMNTEAFF
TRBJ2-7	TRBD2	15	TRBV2	TGTGCCAGCAGTGAAGGGCTAGCGGGGACCTACGAGCAGTACTTC	CASSEGLAGTYEQYF
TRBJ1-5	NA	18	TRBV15	TGTGCCACCAGCAGAGGGCAGGACAGTAAGGTTAGCAATCAGCCCCAGCATTTT	CATSRGQDSKVSNQPQHF
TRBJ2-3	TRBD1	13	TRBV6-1	TGTGCCAGCAGTGAGGACAGGTTGGATACGCAGTATTTT	CASSEDRLDTQYF
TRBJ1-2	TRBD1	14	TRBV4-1	TGCGCCAGCAGCCACCCGGGACAGGGACATGGCTACACCTTC	CASSHPGQGHGYTF
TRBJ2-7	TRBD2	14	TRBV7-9	TGTGCCAGCAGCTTAGCGGGAGGGGCGAACGAGCAGTACTTC	CASSLAGGANEQYF
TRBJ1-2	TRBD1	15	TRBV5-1	TGCGCCAGCAGCTTGGGGCGTCAGGGGGCAGATGGCTACACCTTC	CASSLGRQGADGYTF
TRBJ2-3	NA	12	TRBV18	TGTGCCAGCTCAGGTGTGAGGAATACGCAGTATTTT	CASSGVRNTQYF
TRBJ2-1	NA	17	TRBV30	TGTGCCTGGAGTTTCCCCCGTGCGGGGGCGTCCTACAATGAGCAGTTCTTC	CAWSFPRAGASYNEQFF
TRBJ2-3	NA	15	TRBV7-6	TGTGCCAGCAGCTCGGCGGGGCCTGGGGCAGATACGCAGTATTTT	CASSSAGPGADTQYF